This T cell receptor (beta chain) was sequenced in a study of T cell changes during pregnancy in multiple sclerosis. Sequencing used immunoSEQ multiplex PCR; TCRdb keeps in-frame clones, though not all of them. This table has some 94,000 clones, approximately 89% appearing once. The junction had 9 bases not matched to a gene; V was cut back by 10 bases and J by 3 bases. Germline CDR1 and CDR2: ENHRY and SYGVKD. The CDR3 is made up of 16 amino acids. The material was peripheral blood, obtained in the first trimester of pregnancy. The receptor was isolated from a female donor in good health, enrolled as a control in a pregnancy study. This chain links TRBV10-3 with TRBJ2-6; TRBD1 agrees at 10 bases. The CDR3 protein is CASGQGVGSGANVLTF. Written as DNA, the CDR3 is TGTGCCAGTGGACAGGGGGTCGGGAGTGGGGCCAACGTCCTGACTTTC.